These 21 T cell receptor beta chains share one sample of origin, sequenced in a study of patients and donors after allogeneic stem cell transplantation. TCRdb reprocessed the RT-PCR reads with MiXCR, giving one entry per CDR3 protein. The profile shows fewer than 180,000 distinct CDR3 sequences, about 36% of them singletons. The sample comprised blood, either unsorted or a sorted T cell fraction (not recorded which). Receptors were obtained from a human donor who was either an allogeneic HSCT recipient or a stem cell or donor lymphocyte infusion donor (not recorded which). It is not recorded whose cells these are; they may come from a transplant donor.

V gene TRBV29-1 combines with J gene TRBJ1-4; tentative D call: TRBD1 (5 bases). Trimming shortened V by 4 bases and J by 3 bases, and 9 bases separated the two germline ends. This CDR3 has 13 amino acids. Germline assignment: CDR1 SQVTM and CDR2 ANQGSEA. CDR3 DNA sequence: TGCAGCGTTGGGGAAGGGGCTAATGAAAAACTGTTTTTT. This gives the protein CSVGEGANEKLFF.

This clonotype has more than one count but fewer than ten. The chain is built from TRBV6-5 and TRBJ1-2; 10 bases align to TRBD1. Germline CDR1 and CDR2: MNHEY and SVGAGI. V was pared by 5 bases and J by 8 bases, with 8 bases of the junction left unmatched. The CDR3 extends over 14 amino acids. The CDR3 region has the DNA TGTGCCAGCAGTCTCGGGACAGGGGTAGAAGGCTACACCTTC. Translated: CASSLGTGVEGYTF.

The chain combines TRBV20-1 with TRBJ2-7; D perhaps matches TRBD2 (7 bases). V was cut by 3 bases and J by 1 base, with 13 bases left in between. Germline lookup yields CDR1 DFQATT and CDR2 SNEGSKA (reference sequence). There are 14 residues in the CDR3. Here the CDR3 reads CSASDGGPSYEQYF. DNA for the CDR3: TGCAGTGCTAGCGACGGGGGGCCTTCCTACGAGCAGTACTTC.

V is TRBV6-2 or TRBV6-3 and J is TRBJ2-6, with D hard to call. This CDR3 is built from 11 residues. V lost 5 bases, J lost 4 bases, and 0 bases lay in between. Germline V CDR1 and CDR2: MNHEY, SVGEGT. CDR3 region: CASSGANVLTF. Written as DNA, the CDR3 is TGTGCCAGCAGTGGGGCCAACGTCCTGACTTTC.

This clonotype was observed at least ten times. At one end, the junction sequence differs from germline, possibly due to a read error. The J gene is TRBJ1-2, the V gene TRBV6-5; 7 bases are shared with TRBD1. Per the germline V gene, CDR1 is MNHEY and CDR2 is SVGAGI. This CDR3 is built from 13 residues. The CDR3: CASSRDRDYGYTF. CDR3 DNA: TGCGCCAGCAGTCGGGACAGAGACTATGGCTACACCTTC.

This clonotype was recorded a few times. The J gene is TRBJ1-4, the V gene TRBV9; D is ambiguous. The germline V and J ends were trimmed by 4 bases and 5 bases, with 9 bases remaining between them. This CDR3 comprises 13 residues. CDR1 is SGDLS and CDR2 is YYNGEE in the germline V gene. CDR3 nucleotide sequence: TGTGCCAGCAGCATCGACGGGAATGAAAAACTGTTTTTT. This sequence encodes CASSIDGNEKLFF.

V and J are TRBV28 and TRBJ1-5; D gene ambiguous. Between the trimmed V and J ends, which lost 6 bases and 2 bases, there was a span of 20 bases. Germline V CDR1 and CDR2: MDHEN, SYDVKM. This CDR3 comprises 17 residues. CDR3 coding DNA: TGTGCCAGCAGGGGCCCGGGTCGGGTTAATGGCAATCAGCCCCAGCATTTT. It encodes CASRGPGRVNGNQPQHF.

V and J are TRBV6-6 and TRBJ2-3; 8 nucleotides align to TRBD2. There are 16 residues in the CDR3. CDR1 is MNHNY and CDR2 is SVGAGI in the germline V gene (reference sequence). Losses at the gene ends were 3 bases for V and 2 bases for J; bases not matched to a gene: 7. The CDR3 sequence: CASSYISAGDTDTQYF. The CDR3 DNA is TGTGCCAGCAGTTATATCTCAGCGGGGGACACAGATACGCAGTATTTT.

The chain has TRBV28 and TRBJ1-5; TRBD1 is a possible D gene (5 bases). V lost 3 bases and J 7 bases, leaving 13 bases between the germline ends. This CDR3 has 14 residues. Germline CDR1 and CDR2: MDHEN and SYDVKM. The CDR3 region has the DNA TGTGCCAGCAGTTTGGACCGGCAGGGACAGCCCCAGCATTTT. Translation gives CASSLDRQGQPQHF.

In this sample, this clonotype turned up a few times. This sequence joins TRBV10-3 and TRBJ2-7; the D gene is possibly TRBD2 (6 bases). Germline CDR1 and CDR2: ENHRY and SYGVKD. V lost 7 bases and J lost 0, with 10 bases in between. The CDR3 consists of 13 residues. The CDR3 is CAITGGVSYEQYF. The CDR3 region has the DNA TGTGCCATCACCGGCGGGGTCTCCTACGAGCAGTACTTC.

This clonotype has ten or more counts. The chain couples TRBV5-1 to TRBJ1-6, with 11 nucleotides matching TRBD1. The CDR3 is 15 amino acids. V lost 5 bases to trimming and J lost 3 bases; unmatched junction nucleotides: 1. Germline V gives CDR1 SGHRS, CDR2 YFSETQ. In nucleotides, the CDR3 is TGCGCCAGCAGGGGACAGGGGGACTATAATTCACCCCTCCACTTT. It encodes CASRGQGDYNSPLHF.

V usage is TRBV20-1 and J usage is TRBJ2-3; 9 nucleotides agree with TRBD2. The CDR3 runs to 16 residues. Germline loops: CDR1 DFQATT, CDR2 SNEGSKA (reference sequence). The junction had 11 bases not matched to a gene; V was cut back by 5 bases and J by 2 bases. The CDR3 region is CSAPITTSGITDTQYF. The CDR3 DNA follows: TGCAGTGCTCCGATAACGACTAGCGGAATCACAGATACGCAGTATTTT.

V is TRBV20-1 and J is TRBJ1-1, with 9 bases aligning to TRBD1. The CDR3 runs to 15 residues. Germline trimming cut 0 bases from V and 4 bases from J; bases unmatched to any gene: 6. Germline CDR1 DFQATT, CDR2 SNEGSKA (reference sequence). CDR3 region: CSARDPDRGGTEAFF. The DNA of the CDR3 is TGCAGTGCTAGAGACCCGGACAGGGGTGGCACTGAAGCTTTCTTT.

The chain joins TRBV27 to TRBJ2-5; TRBD2 matches 9 bases. With V trimmed by 4 bases and J by 3 bases, 3 bases remained unmatched. The length of the CDR3 is 14 residues. Germline V gene lookup returns CDR1 MNHEY and CDR2 SMNVEV (reference sequence). CDR3 nucleotide sequence: TGTGCCAGCAGTTCACGACTAGCGGAAGAGACCCAGTACTTC. This sequence encodes CASSSRLAEETQYF.

This chain connects TRBV5-1 to TRBJ2-4; maybe TRBD1 (6 bases). Trimming stripped 1 base from V and 7 bases from J, with 12 bases between. The CDR3 loop spans 14 amino acids. Germline CDR1 SGHRS, CDR2 YFSETQ. CDR3 protein: CASSLTGLSNIQYF. DNA for the CDR3: TGCGCCAGCAGCTTGACAGGGCTGAGTAACATTCAGTACTTC.

The V gene is TRBV12-3 or TRBV12-4, the J gene TRBJ2-2, with TRBD2 matching 15 bases. The CDR3 sequence is 19 residues long. V dropped 7 bases and J dropped 2; count of bases not matched to a gene: 11. The CDR3 DNA follows: TGTGCCAGCACCAGGACTAGCGGGGGGGCTCTCCCTAACACCGGGGAGCTGTTTTTT. Translated: CASTRTSGGALPNTGELFF.

J is TRBJ2-7 and V is TRBV28, with 7 positions matching TRBD1. The V segment lost 5 bases and the J segment 6 bases; nucleotides outside the gene matches: 10. The germline V gene has CDR1 MDHEN and CDR2 SYDVKM. The CDR3 has 14 amino acids. In DNA form, the CDR3 reads TGTGCCAGCAGTGCCGTGACAGGGTCTGGCGAGCAGTACTTC. Translated, it gives CASSAVTGSGEQYF.

In this sample, this clonotype turned up many times. This chain uses TRBV27 with TRBJ1-2, with D possibly TRBD1 on 5 matching bases. The V end lost 5 bases, the J end lost 7 bases, and 14 bases lay between the germline ends. The V gene's germline CDR1 is MNHEY and CDR2 SMNVEV (reference sequence). The CDR3 runs to 13 residues. DNA for the CDR3: TGTGCCAGCAGTCCCGGGGGTTTGGGTGGCTACACCTTC. Its protein is CASSPGGLGGYTF.

This CDR3 reads CASSHGQNNEQFF. Here the CDR3 DNA reads TGTGCCAGCAGCCATGGACAGAACAATGAGCAGTTCTTC. The rearrangement uses TRBV4-2 and TRBJ2-1; weak D call: TRBD1 (6 bases). Germline CDR1 is LGHNA and CDR2 is YNFKEQ. Trimming cost V 3 bases and J 5 bases, with 8 bases left between them. The CDR3 is 13 amino acids.

This clonotype was found a few times. This rearrangement joins TRBV20-1 to TRBJ1-2; 7 bases map to TRBD1. Per the germline V gene, CDR1 is DFQATT and CDR2 is SNEGSKA (reference sequence). Trimming took 5 bases from V and 6 from J; bases not matched to a gene: 0. The CDR3 extends over 10 amino acids. The CDR3 sequence: CSAQGDGYTF. CDR3 sequence (DNA): TGCAGTGCTCAGGGGGATGGCTACACCTTC.

The chain joins TRBV12-3 or TRBV12-4 to TRBJ2-3, with 8 positions matching TRBD2. The CDR3 loop spans 17 amino acids. Losses at the gene ends were 4 bases for V and 2 bases for J; bases not matched to a gene: 11. The CDR3 nucleotides read TGTGCCAGCAGTTCGAAGGGACTAGTGAGGATCACAGATACGCAGTATTTT. It encodes CASSSKGLVRITDTQYF.